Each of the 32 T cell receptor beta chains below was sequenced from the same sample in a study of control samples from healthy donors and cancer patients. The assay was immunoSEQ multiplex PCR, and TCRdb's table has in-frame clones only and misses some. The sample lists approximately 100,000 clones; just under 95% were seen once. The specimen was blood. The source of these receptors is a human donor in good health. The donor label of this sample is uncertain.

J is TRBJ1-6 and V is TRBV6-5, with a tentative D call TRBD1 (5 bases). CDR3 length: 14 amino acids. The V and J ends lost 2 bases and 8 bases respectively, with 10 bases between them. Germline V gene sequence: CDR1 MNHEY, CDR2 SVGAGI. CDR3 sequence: CASSYGDSYSPLHF. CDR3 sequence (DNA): TGTGCCAGCAGTTACGGAGACAGCTATTCACCCCTCCACTTT.

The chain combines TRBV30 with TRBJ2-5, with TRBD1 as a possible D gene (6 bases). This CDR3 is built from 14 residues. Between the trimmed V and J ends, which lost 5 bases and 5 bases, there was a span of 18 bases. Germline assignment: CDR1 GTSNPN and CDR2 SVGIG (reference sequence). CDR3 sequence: CAWCKQGGEETQYF. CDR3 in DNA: TGTGCCTGGTGCAAACAGGGCGGCGAGGAGACCCAGTACTTC.

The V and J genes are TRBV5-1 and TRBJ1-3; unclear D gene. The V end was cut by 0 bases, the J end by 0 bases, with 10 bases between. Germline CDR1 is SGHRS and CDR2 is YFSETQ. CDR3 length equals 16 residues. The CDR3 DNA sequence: TGCGCCAGCAGCTTGGAGGCCCGGAGCTCTGGAAACACCATATATTTT. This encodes CASSLEARSSGNTIYF.

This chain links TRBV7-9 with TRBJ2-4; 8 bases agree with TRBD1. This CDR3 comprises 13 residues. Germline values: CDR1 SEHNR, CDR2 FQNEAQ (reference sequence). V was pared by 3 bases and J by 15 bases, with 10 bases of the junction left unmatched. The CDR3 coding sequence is TGTGCCAGCAGCTTCCTCCTTTGGACAGGGCTGTACTTC. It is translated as CASSFLLWTGLYF.

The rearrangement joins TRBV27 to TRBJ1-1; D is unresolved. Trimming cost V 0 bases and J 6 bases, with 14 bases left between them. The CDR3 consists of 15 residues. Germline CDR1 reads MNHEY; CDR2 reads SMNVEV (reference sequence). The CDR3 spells CASSLSSRVMAEAFF. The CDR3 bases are TGTGCCAGCAGTTTATCTAGCCGGGTAATGGCTGAAGCTTTCTTT.

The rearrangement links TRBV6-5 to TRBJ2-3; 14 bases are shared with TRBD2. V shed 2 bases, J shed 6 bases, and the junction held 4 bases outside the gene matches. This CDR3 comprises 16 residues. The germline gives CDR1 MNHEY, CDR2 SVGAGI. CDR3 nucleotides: TGTGCCAGCAGTTACGGGACTAGCGGGGGCCATGATACGCAGTATTTT. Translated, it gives CASSYGTSGGHDTQYF.

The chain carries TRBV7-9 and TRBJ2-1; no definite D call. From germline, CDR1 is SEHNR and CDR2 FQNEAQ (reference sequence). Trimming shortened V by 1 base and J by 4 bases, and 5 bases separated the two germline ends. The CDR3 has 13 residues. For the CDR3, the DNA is TGTGCCAGCAGCTTAGGCCAATACAATGAGCAGTTCTTC. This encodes CASSLGQYNEQFF.

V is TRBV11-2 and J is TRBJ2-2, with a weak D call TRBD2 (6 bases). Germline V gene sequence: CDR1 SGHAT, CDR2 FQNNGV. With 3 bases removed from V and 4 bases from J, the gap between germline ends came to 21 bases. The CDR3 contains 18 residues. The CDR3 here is CASSLASVASATTGELFF. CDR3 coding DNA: TGTGCCAGCAGCTTGGCCTCCGTTGCTAGCGCAACCACCGGGGAGCTGTTTTTT.

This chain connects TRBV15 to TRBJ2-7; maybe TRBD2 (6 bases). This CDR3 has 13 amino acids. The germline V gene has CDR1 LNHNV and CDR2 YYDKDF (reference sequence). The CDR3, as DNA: TGTGCCACCGGCAGCGGGCGGACCTACGAGCAGTACGTC. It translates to CATGSGRTYEQYV.

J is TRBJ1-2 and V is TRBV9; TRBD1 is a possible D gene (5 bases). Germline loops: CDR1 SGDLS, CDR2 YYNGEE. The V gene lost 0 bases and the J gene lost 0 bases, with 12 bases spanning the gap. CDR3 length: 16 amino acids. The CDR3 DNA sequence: TGTGCCAGCAGCGTAGTATCAGGGACCTCTAACTATGGCTACACCTTC. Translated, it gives CASSVVSGTSNYGYTF.

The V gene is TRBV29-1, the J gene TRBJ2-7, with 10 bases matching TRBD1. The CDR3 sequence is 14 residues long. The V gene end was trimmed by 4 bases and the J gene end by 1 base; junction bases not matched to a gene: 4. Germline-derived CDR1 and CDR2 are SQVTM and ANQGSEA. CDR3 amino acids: CSVGDRGFSYEQYV. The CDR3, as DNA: TGCAGCGTTGGGGACAGGGGTTTTTCCTACGAGCAGTACGTC.

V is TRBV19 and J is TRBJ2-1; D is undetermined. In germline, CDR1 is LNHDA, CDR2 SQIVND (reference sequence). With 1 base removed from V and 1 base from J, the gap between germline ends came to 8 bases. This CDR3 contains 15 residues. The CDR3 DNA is TGTGCCAGTAGTATAGGACCGGATTCCTACAATGAGCAGTTCTTC. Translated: CASSIGPDSYNEQFF.

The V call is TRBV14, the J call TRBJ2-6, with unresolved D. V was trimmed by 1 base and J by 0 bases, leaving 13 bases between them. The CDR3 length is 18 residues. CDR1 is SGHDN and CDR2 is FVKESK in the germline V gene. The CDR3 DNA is TGTGCCAGCAGCCAAGTGCCCCATCTTGACTCTGGGGCCAACGTCCTGACTTTC. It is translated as CASSQVPHLDSGANVLTF.

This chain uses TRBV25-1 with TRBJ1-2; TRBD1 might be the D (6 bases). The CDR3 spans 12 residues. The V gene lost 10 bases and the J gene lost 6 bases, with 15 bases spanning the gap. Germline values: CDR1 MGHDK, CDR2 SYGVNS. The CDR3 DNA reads TGTGCCACCAACCACAGGGAACATGGCTACACCTTC. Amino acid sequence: CATNHREHGYTF.

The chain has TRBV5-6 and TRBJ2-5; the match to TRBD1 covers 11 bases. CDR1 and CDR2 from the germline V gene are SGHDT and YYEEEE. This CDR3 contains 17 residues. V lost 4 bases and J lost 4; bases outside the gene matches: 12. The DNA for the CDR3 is TGTGCCAGCAGCCCGAAAGGACAGGGGGCGTTTAGAGAGACCCAGTACTTC. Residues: CASSPKGQGAFRETQYF.

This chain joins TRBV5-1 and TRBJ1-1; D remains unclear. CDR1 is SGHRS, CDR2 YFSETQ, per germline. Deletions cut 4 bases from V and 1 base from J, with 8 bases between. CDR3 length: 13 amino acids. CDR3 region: CASSRIRNTEAFF. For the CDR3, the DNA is TGCGCCAGCAGCAGGATTAGGAACACTGAAGCTTTCTTT.

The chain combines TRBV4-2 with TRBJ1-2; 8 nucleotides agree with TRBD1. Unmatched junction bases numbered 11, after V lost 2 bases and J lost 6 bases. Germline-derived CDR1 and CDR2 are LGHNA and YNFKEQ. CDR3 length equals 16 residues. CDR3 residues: CASSQSTMTGDNGYTF. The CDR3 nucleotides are TGTGCCAGCAGCCAATCTACCATGACAGGGGATAATGGCTACACCTTC.

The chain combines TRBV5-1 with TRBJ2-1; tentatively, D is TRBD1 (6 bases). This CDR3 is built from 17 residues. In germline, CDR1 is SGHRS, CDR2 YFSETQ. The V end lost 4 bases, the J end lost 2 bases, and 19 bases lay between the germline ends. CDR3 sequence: CASSDIRGALPYNEQFF. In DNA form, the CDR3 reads TGCGCCAGCAGCGACATCAGGGGAGCCCTTCCCTACAATGAGCAGTTCTTC.

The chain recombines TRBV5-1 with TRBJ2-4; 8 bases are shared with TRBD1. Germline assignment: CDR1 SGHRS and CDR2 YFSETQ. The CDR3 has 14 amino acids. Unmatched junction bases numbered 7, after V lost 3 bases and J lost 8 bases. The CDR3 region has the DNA TGCGCCAGCAGCTCTGGACAGGGACTGGACATTCAGTACTTC. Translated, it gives CASSSGQGLDIQYF.

The CDR3 nucleotides are TGTGCCAGCACCCTGGACAGCCGCTATGGCTACACCTTC. Its protein product is CASTLDSRYGYTF. The chain joins TRBV12-3 or TRBV12-4 to TRBJ1-2, with D tentatively TRBD1 (6 bases). The CDR3 contains 13 residues. V gave up 7 bases and J gave up 4 bases, with 13 bases separating them.

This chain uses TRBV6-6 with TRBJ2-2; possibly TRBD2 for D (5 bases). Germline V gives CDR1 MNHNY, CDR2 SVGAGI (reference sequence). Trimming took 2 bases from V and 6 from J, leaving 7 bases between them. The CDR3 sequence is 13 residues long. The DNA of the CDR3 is TGTGCCAGCAGTTACGGGAGATCCGGGGAGCTGTTTTTT. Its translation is CASSYGRSGELFF.

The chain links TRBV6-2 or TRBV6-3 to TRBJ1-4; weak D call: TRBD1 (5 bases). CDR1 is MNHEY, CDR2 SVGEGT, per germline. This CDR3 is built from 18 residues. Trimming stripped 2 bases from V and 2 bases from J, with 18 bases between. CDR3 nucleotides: TGTGCCAGCAGTTACACCCCCGGAGGGGATATCACTAATGAAAAACTGTTTTTT. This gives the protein CASSYTPGGDITNEKLFF.

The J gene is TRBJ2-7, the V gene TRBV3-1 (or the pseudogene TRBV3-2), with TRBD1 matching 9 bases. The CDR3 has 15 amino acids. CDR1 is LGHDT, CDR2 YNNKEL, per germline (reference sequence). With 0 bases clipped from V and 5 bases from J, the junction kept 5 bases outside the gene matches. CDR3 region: CASSQEWDRVNEQYF. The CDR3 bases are TGTGCCAGCAGCCAAGAGTGGGACAGGGTAAACGAGCAGTACTTC.

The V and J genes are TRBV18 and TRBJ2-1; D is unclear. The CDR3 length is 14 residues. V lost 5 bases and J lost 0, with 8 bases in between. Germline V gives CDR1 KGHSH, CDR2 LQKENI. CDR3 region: CASSSLSSYNEQFF. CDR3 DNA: TGTGCCAGCTCATCTCTCAGCTCCTACAATGAGCAGTTCTTC.

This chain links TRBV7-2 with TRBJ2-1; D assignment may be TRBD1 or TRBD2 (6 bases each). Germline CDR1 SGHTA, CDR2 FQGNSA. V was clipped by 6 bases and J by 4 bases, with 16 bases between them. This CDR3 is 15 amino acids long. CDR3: CASSEGGNLYNEQFF. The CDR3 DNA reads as TGTGCCAGCAGTGAGGGGGGCAATTTGTACAATGAGCAGTTCTTC.

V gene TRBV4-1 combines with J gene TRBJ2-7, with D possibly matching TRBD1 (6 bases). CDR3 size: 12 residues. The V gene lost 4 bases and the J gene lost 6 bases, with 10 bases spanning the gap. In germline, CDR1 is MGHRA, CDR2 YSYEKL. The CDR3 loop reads CASSPGTFEQYF. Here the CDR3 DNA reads TGCGCCAGCAGCCCGGGGACATTCGAGCAGTACTTC.

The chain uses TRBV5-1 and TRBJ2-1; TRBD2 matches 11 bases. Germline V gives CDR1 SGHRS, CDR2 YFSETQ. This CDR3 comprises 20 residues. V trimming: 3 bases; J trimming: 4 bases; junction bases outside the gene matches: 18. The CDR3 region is CASSSPVSGGAGSNYNEQFF. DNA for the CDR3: TGCGCCAGCAGCTCTCCGGTTAGCGGGGGGGCGGGAAGTAATTACAATGAGCAGTTCTTC.

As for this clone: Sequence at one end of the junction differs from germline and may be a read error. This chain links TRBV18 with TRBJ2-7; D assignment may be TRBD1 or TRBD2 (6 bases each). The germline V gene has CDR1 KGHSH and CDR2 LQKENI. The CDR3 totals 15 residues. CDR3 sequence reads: CASSPQGVRGYEQYF. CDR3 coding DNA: TGTGCCAGCTCTCCACAGGGAGTTCGGGGGTACGAGCAGTACTTC.

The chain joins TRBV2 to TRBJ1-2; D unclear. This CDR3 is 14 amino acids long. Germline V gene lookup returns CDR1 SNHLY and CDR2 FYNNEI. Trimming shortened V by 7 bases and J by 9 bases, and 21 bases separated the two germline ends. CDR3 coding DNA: TGTGCCAGCAACGTCCCGCCGCTGACTTATAGCTACACCTTC. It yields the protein CASNVPPLTYSYTF. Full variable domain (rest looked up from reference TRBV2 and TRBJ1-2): EPEVTQTPSHQVTQMGQEVILRCVPISNHLYFYWYRQILGQKVEFLVSFYNNEISEKSEIFDDQFSVERPDGSNFTLKIRSTKLEDSAMYFCASNVPPLTYSYTFGSGTRLTVV.

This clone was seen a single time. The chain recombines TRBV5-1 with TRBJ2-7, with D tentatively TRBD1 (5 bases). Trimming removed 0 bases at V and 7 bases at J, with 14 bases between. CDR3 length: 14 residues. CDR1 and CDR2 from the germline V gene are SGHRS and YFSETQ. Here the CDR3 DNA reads TGCGCCAGCAGCTTGGGGGGCACAATGGGTGAGCAGTACTTC. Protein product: CASSLGGTMGEQYF.

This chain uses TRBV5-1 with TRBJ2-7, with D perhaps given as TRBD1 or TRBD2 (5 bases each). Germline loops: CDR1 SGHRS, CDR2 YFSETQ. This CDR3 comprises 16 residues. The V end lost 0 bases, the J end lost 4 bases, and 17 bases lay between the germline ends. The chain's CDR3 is CASSLADGLGVYEQYF. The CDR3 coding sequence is TGCGCCAGCAGCTTGGCCGACGGCTTGGGGGTTTACGAGCAGTACTTC. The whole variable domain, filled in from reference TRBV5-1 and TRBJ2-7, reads KAGVTQTPRYLIKTRGQQVTLSCSPISGHRSVSWYQQTPGQGLQFLFEYFSETQRNKGNFPGRFSGRQFSNSRSEMNVSTLELGDSALYLCASSLADGLGVYEQYFGPGTRLTVT.

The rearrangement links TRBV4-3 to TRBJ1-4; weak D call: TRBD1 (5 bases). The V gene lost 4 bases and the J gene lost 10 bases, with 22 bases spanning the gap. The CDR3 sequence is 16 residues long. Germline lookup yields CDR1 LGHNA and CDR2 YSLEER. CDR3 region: CASSPQARLNEGKLFF. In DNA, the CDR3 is TGCGCCAGCAGCCCACAGGCACGGCTTAATGAGGGAAAACTGTTTTTT.